Shown below are 28 T cell receptor beta chains from a single sample sequenced in a study of cytotoxic CD8 clonotypes in ibrutinib-treated CLL (dated by TCRdb to the early 2020s). The intended sense of this specimen's time point label: more than 10 months on ibrutinib. The library came from the immunoSEQ multiplex PCR assay. Not all clones reach the TCRdb copy of this immuneACCESS table, which keeps in-frame sequences only. Checked studies attribute under half of the gap to unresolved V genes and leave the rest unexplained. The sample table shows more than 200,000 clones, and more than 70% are seen once. Roughly 11% of the sample is in the top ten clones. Sample: PBMCs, taken after 12 months of ibrutinib treatment. These receptors originate from a human donor with chronic lymphocytic leukemia.

This clone has a single count. J is TRBJ2-4 and V is TRBV27; TRBD2 matches 10 bases. Per germline, CDR1 MNHEY and CDR2 SMNVEV (reference sequence). V lost 5 bases, J lost 6 bases, and 10 bases stayed unmatched. The CDR3 contains 16 residues. The CDR3 loop is CASSKALAGGPNIQYF. CDR3 in DNA: TGTGCCAGCAGTAAAGCCTTAGCGGGGGGCCCAAACATTCAGTACTTC.

This chain's CDR3 is CASSLVARNTEAFF. The CDR3 DNA is TGCGCCAGCAGCTTGGTGGCCCGGAACACTGAAGCTTTCTTT. V and J are TRBV5-1 and TRBJ1-1; no definite D call. The length of the CDR3 is 14 residues. Deletions cut 0 bases from V and 1 base from J, with 7 bases between. CDR1 SGHRS and CDR2 YFSETQ come from the germline V gene.

Here the CDR3 DNA reads TGTGCCTGCGGGATGGGCCATGGGGAGCAGTACTTC. Amino acids: CACGMGHGEQYF. This chain joins TRBV19 and TRBJ2-7, with D possibly being TRBD2 (6 bases). Between the trimmed V and J ends, which lost 11 bases and 7 bases, there was a span of 18 bases. In germline, CDR1 is LNHDA, CDR2 SQIVND (reference sequence). The CDR3 has 12 amino acids.

J is TRBJ2-5 and V is TRBV6-6; D is unresolved. Trimming removed 6 bases at V and 5 bases at J, with 7 bases between. The CDR3 loop spans 11 amino acids. Germline CDR1 is MNHNY and CDR2 is SVGAGI (reference sequence). The DNA for the CDR3 is TGTGCCAGCAGCCCCAGGGAGACCCAGTACTTC. It codes for CASSPRETQYF.

The V and J genes are TRBV19 and TRBJ1-5, with D tentatively TRBD1 (5 bases). The CDR3 totals 16 residues. The V gene lost 2 bases and the J gene lost 2 bases, with 13 bases spanning the gap. The germline V gene encodes CDR1 LNHDA and CDR2 SQIVND (reference sequence). In DNA, the CDR3 is TGTGCCAGTAGTATAAAGAGGAGGGGAGGCAATCAGCCCCAGCATTTT. Its translation: CASSIKRRGGNQPQHF. Full variable domain (rest looked up from reference TRBV19 and TRBJ1-5): DGGITQSPKYLFRKEGQNVTLSCEQNLNHDAMYWYRQDPGQGLRLIYYSQIVNDFQKGDIAEGYSVSREKKESFPLTVTSAQKNPTAFYLCASSIKRRGGNQPQHFGDGTRLSIL.

This sequence joins TRBV6-6 and TRBJ1-1; the D is unclear. The V end was cut by 4 bases, the J end by 0 bases, with 15 bases between. The CDR3 has 16 amino acids. CDR1 is MNHNY, CDR2 SVGAGI, per germline (reference sequence). CDR3: CASSWAGNNMNTEAFF. For the CDR3, the DNA is TGTGCCAGCAGTTGGGCCGGAAATAACATGAACACTGAAGCTTTCTTT.

The genes are TRBV21-1 and TRBJ2-5; the table calls TRBD2, which could not be checked here. TRBV21-1 is an annotated pseudogene. The CDR3 runs to 16 residues. The CDR3 is CASSKEPRPHQETQYF. The CDR3 bases are TGTGCCAGCAGCAAAGAGCCGCGCCCCCACCAAGAGACCCAGTACTTC.

This rearrangement joins TRBV5-4 to TRBJ2-7; no clear D. This CDR3 is 14 amino acids long. Trimming left V 4 bases short and J 5 bases short, with 16 bases between. Looked up from germline, CDR1 is SGHNT and CDR2 is YYREEE (reference sequence). CDR3 bases: TGTGCCAGCAGCGTAACCTCGTCATCGCACGAGCAGTACTTC. This sequence encodes CASSVTSSSHEQYF.

Written as DNA, the CDR3 is TGTGCCAGCATGGGGACATTACAAGAGACCCAGTACTTC. This translates into CASMGTLQETQYF. The genes are TRBV6-5 and TRBJ2-5; possibly TRBD1 for D (6 bases). Looked up from germline, CDR1 is MNHEY and CDR2 is SVGAGI. V was pared by 7 bases and J by 2 bases, with 11 bases between. The CDR3 sequence is 13 residues long.

The rearrangement links TRBV11-2 to TRBJ1-2; D gene uncertain. The CDR3 runs 13 residues. CDR1 and CDR2 (germline): SGHAT, FQNNGV. Trimming cost V 1 base and J 4 bases, with 7 bases left between them. CDR3 loop: CASSLGAGYGYTF. CDR3 nucleotide sequence: TGTGCCAGCAGCTTAGGGGCGGGCTATGGCTACACCTTC.

This chain connects TRBV21-1 to TRBJ2-7; TRBD2 was called by the table and not checked on the DNA. TRBV21-1 is labeled a pseudogene. The CDR3 sequence is 16 residues long. CDR3 bases: TGTGCCAGCAGCAAACGCGGTCCGAGGCGATCCTACGAGCAGTACTTC. Residues: CASSKRGPRRSYEQYF.

The V call is TRBV29-1, the J call TRBJ2-7, with a possible D match to TRBD1 (6 bases). Germline CDR1 and CDR2: SQVTM and ANQGSEA. The V end lost 4 bases, the J end lost 2 bases, and 12 bases lay between the germline ends. CDR3 length: 13 amino acids. The CDR3 nucleotides are TGCAGCGTTGCCCCGACAGGTACCTACGAGCAGTACTTC. It is translated as CSVAPTGTYEQYF.

This chain links TRBV5-1 with TRBJ2-2, with 8 bases identical to TRBD1. The CDR3 is made up of 15 amino acids. V was clipped by 2 bases and J by 4 bases; unmatched bases: 4. Germline CDR1 reads SGHRS; CDR2 reads YFSETQ. The CDR3 sequence: CASSLGTGITGELFF. The DNA for the CDR3 is TGCGCCAGCAGCTTAGGGACAGGTATCACCGGGGAGCTGTTTTTT.

This rearrangement joins TRBV19 to TRBJ2-7; D may be TRBD1 (7 bases). CDR1 is LNHDA, CDR2 SQIVND, per germline (reference sequence). V lost 6 bases to trimming and J lost 7 bases, with 19 bases between them. CDR3 length: 14 residues. CDR3 nucleotides: TGTGCCAGTAGGGGGGGACAGCTGCTCGGAGAGCAGTACTTC. Residues: CASRGGQLLGEQYF.

The CDR3 DNA is TGTGCCAGCAGCGTAGTCATGTCAGGGGGCACTGGGGCCAACGTCCTGACTTTC. Translating gives CASSVVMSGGTGANVLTF. This rearrangement joins TRBV9 to TRBJ2-6, with 8 bases that match TRBD1. CDR1 is SGDLS, CDR2 YYNGEE, per germline. This CDR3 spans 18 amino acids. The V segment lost 0 bases and the J segment 2 bases; nucleotides outside the gene matches: 7.

The chain uses TRBV4-1 and TRBJ1-2; 7 bases agree with TRBD1. The CDR3 has 15 amino acids. The junction had 7 bases not matched to a gene; V was cut back by 1 base and J by 5 bases. CDR1 MGHRA and CDR2 YSYEKL come from the germline V gene. The CDR3 protein is CASSQGEGAGYGYTF. The CDR3 coding sequence is TGCGCCAGCAGCCAAGGGGAGGGGGCAGGGTATGGCTACACCTTC.

The V call is TRBV27, the J call TRBJ2-7, with 11 bases fitting TRBD1. The CDR3 runs 15 residues. Per the germline V gene, CDR1 is MNHEY and CDR2 is SMNVEV (reference sequence). V gave up 4 bases and J gave up 4 bases; unmatched junction bases: 6. CDR3 sequence reads: CASSSPDRGLYEQYF. Here the CDR3 DNA reads TGTGCCAGCAGTTCCCCGGACAGGGGGCTGTACGAGCAGTACTTC.

CDR3 DNA sequence: TGCGCCAGCAGCTTGTTTGGCTCGGAGACCCAGTACTTC. Amino acids: CASSLFGSETQYF. The chain joins TRBV5-1 to TRBJ2-5; the D is unclear. CDR1 SGHRS and CDR2 YFSETQ come from the germline V gene. V gave up 1 base and J gave up 5 bases, with 9 bases separating them. CDR3 length: 13 amino acids.

The rearrangement uses TRBV7-9 and TRBJ2-1; D may be TRBD2 (6 bases). The CDR3 length is 14 residues. Trimming removed 4 bases at V and 9 bases at J, with 16 bases between. Looked up from germline, CDR1 is SEHNR and CDR2 is FQNEAQ (reference sequence). In DNA form, the CDR3 reads TGTGCCAGCAGCTCCCTAAGCGGGCGGACTGAGCAGTTCTTC. This translates into CASSSLSGRTEQFF.

The J gene is TRBJ1-1, the V gene TRBV7-3, with D tentatively TRBD1 (5 bases). Germline values: CDR1 SGHTA, CDR2 FQGTGA. The CDR3 is made up of 15 amino acids. Trimming pared 4 bases from V and 1 base from J, leaving 13 bases between. DNA for the CDR3: TGTGCCAGCAGCTCCTCGGGGGTCCAGAACACTGAAGCTTTCTTT. Amino acid sequence: CASSSSGVQNTEAFF. The variable domain in full, with the rest retrieved from reference TRBV7-3 and TRBJ1-1, is GAGVSQTPSNKVTEKGKYVELRCDPISGHTALYWYRQSLGQGPEFLIYFQGTGAADDSGLPNDRFFAVRPEGSVSTLKIQRTERGDSAVYLCASSSSGVQNTEAFFGQGTRLTVV.

This chain links TRBV6-6 with TRBJ2-7, with 7 bases that match TRBD2. The CDR3 covers 15 residues. The germline CDR1 and CDR2 sequences are MNHNY and SVGAGI (reference sequence). The V gene end was trimmed by 0 bases and the J gene end by 5 bases; junction bases not matched to a gene: 7. This chain's CDR3 is CASSYSGRAGNEQYF. The CDR3 bases are TGTGCCAGCAGTTACTCGGGGAGGGCGGGCAACGAGCAGTACTTC.

The chain recombines TRBV10-3 with TRBJ2-4; 12 bases line up with TRBD1. The length of the CDR3 is 14 residues. CDR1 ENHRY and CDR2 SYGVKD come from the germline V gene. With V trimmed by 10 bases and J by 3 bases, 4 bases remained unmatched. CDR3 bases: TGTGCCACCGGGACAGGGGGCAGCAAAAACATTCAGTACTTC. Its translation is CATGTGGSKNIQYF.

The V call is TRBV5-6, the J call TRBJ2-4; perhaps TRBD1 as D (6 bases). With 4 bases removed from V and 0 bases from J, the gap between germline ends came to 20 bases. Germline V gene lookup returns CDR1 SGHDT and CDR2 YYEEEE. This CDR3 comprises 18 residues. CDR3 coding DNA: TGTGCCAGCAGCCCTAAAATGACAGGCAAACTAGCCAAAAACATTCAGTACTTC. This translates into CASSPKMTGKLAKNIQYF. The full variable domain, in which reference TRBV5-6 and TRBJ2-4 provide the parts outside the CDR3, is DAGVTQSPTHLIKTRGQQVTLRCSPKSGHDTVSWYQQALGQGPQFIFQYYEEEERQRGNFPDRFSGHQFPNYSSELNVNALLLGDSALYLCASSPKMTGKLAKNIQYFGAGTRLSVL.

The chain joins TRBV7-9 to TRBJ2-7; 8 nucleotides match TRBD2. The CDR3 extends over 16 amino acids. V lost 2 bases and J lost 2; bases outside the gene matches: 8. The germline CDR1 and CDR2 sequences are SEHNR and FQNEAQ (reference sequence). The CDR3, as DNA: TGTGCCAGCAGCTTATGGCGGGGGGCCGTCCCCTACGAGCAGTACTTC. It specifies CASSLWRGAVPYEQYF.

The chain couples TRBV9 to TRBJ1-6; D is uncertain. CDR3 size: 15 residues. In germline, CDR1 is SGDLS, CDR2 YYNGEE. V lost 3 bases and J lost 3, with 10 bases in between. CDR3 residues: CASSASRDYNSPLHF. The CDR3 nucleotides read TGTGCCAGCAGCGCTTCCCGGGACTATAATTCACCCCTCCACTTT.

In DNA form, the CDR3 reads TGTGCCAGCAAAATAGCCGATAACTATGGCTACACCTTC. This codes for CASKIADNYGYTF. This chain joins TRBV6-1 and TRBJ1-2; D is undetermined. CDR1 and CDR2 from the germline V gene are MNHNS and SASEGT. CDR3 size: 13 residues. The germline V and J ends were trimmed by 7 bases and 1 base, with 10 bases remaining between them.

The V gene is TRBV9, the J gene TRBJ2-3; tentative D call: TRBD2 (5 bases). The V end lost 2 bases, the J end lost 2 bases, and 9 bases lay between the germline ends. CDR1 SGDLS and CDR2 YYNGEE come from the germline V gene. The CDR3 runs 14 residues. The CDR3 bases are TGTGCCAGCAGCGTGAGGACTTCCACAGATACGCAGTATTTT. It encodes CASSVRTSTDTQYF.

This clone showed up just a few times. The chain joins TRBV7-9 to TRBJ1-2; D call uncertain. The CDR3 covers 15 residues. The germline V gene has CDR1 SEHNR and CDR2 FQNEAQ (reference sequence). V lost 2 bases, J lost 4 bases, and 14 bases lay in between. In DNA form, the CDR3 reads TGTGCCAGCAGCTTACGTTCCCTGCCGCCCTATGGCTACACCTTC. Translation gives CASSLRSLPPYGYTF.